This T cell receptor (beta chain) was retrieved from a study of shared clonotypes between healthy human individuals. Study-wide results and caveats: An effect of sequencing depth on clonotype sharing among donors was expected.

Germline-derived CDR1 and CDR2 are MDHEN and SYDVKM. Trimming removed 4 bases from V and 4 bases from J, with 14 bases in between. The CDR3 spans 16 residues. The authors sequenced unsorted PBMC DNA on ten immunoSEQ deep assay plates. Source study methods: ImmunoSEQ only sent back junction sequences with no quality scores, so filtering was done differently. TCRdb's table, derived via immunoSEQ multiplex PCR, lists solely in-frame clones and lacks some. From that table come the V and J calls and clone size; the DNA was used to work out D and trimming. The sample lists 450,000 to 550,000 clones, around 79% seen once, with 13% in the top ten. For this clone: Antigen unknown.

The sample was PBMCs. The TCR comes from a middle-aged woman in good health. Some clones in this sample may be carry-over from other donors' samples. The J gene is TRBJ2-6, the V gene TRBV28; D could derive from TRBD1 or TRBD2 (6 bases each). The DNA of the CDR3 is TGTGCCAGCAGTTCCGGGGGCGCTTCGGGGGCCAACGTCCTGACTTTC. Amino acid sequence: CASSSGGASGANVLTF.